The 27 T cell receptor beta chains reported below all come from one sample, sequenced in a study of blood T cells in healthy people across ages. Together with a sample-barcoded 5' primer, a J-beta primer mix was included in a second PCR lasting about 7 to 11 cycles. MiXCR, run by TCRdb on the 5' RACE reads, gives a single entry per CDR3 protein. Of about 1,400,000 distinct CDR3 sequences detected, around 55% appear once; the ten largest clones hold 6.5% to 8.5%. Sequencing was done on a sample of blood. These receptors came from a man between 18 and 29 years old in good health.

This clonotype was observed a handful of times. The V and J genes are TRBV12-3 or TRBV12-4 and TRBJ1-1; the D is unclear. This CDR3 comprises 14 residues. The V end was cut by 5 bases, the J end by 6 bases, with 16 bases between. Here the CDR3 DNA reads TGTGCCAGCAGTCGCGGACCGGCGAGTTCTGAAGCTTTCTTT. Its translation is CASSRGPASSEAFF.

The chain recombines TRBV15 with TRBJ2-5; TRBD2 matches at 8 bases. The tail of the sequence fits TRBJ2-7 better, so the J call may be wrong. Germline CDR1 reads LNHNV; CDR2 reads YYDKDF (reference sequence). This CDR3 has 15 residues. The chain's CDR3 is CATSREREGLYEQYF. In DNA, the CDR3 is TGTGCCACCAGCAGAGAACGGGAGGGCCTTTACGAGCAGTACTTC.

The gene calls are TRBV4-3 and TRBJ2-5; a possible D gene is TRBD2 (7 bases). CDR1 and CDR2 (germline): LGHNA, YSLEER. V lost 0 bases and J lost 7, with 15 bases in between. The CDR3 is 15 amino acids. The CDR3 DNA is TGCGCCAGCAGCCAAGATCCGGGGGGCTCGTGGACCCAGTACTTC. Translating gives CASSQDPGGSWTQYF.

The chain employs TRBV3-1 and TRBJ2-7, with D perhaps matching TRBD1 or TRBD2 (5 bases each). The CDR3 is 15 residues long. V dropped 1 base and J dropped 7 bases, with 17 bases sitting between them. Germline V gene sequence: CDR1 LGHDT, CDR2 YNNKEL (reference sequence). The CDR3 spells CASSQGGSQDNEQYF. For the CDR3, the DNA is TGTGCCAGCAGCCAAGGAGGGAGCCAGGACAATGAGCAGTACTTC.

This clonotype was seen only a few times. The chain links TRBV10-3 to TRBJ2-6, with D possibly TRBD2 on 5 matching bases. This CDR3 is built from 15 residues. Between the trimmed V and J ends, which lost 7 bases and 1 base, there was a span of 11 bases. Per germline, CDR1 ENHRY and CDR2 SYGVKD. CDR3 amino acids: CAIISGFSGANVLTF. CDR3 nucleotide sequence: TGTGCCATCATTTCGGGATTTTCTGGGGCCAACGTCCTGACTTTC.

The genes are TRBV3-1 and TRBJ2-5; 7 nucleotides agree with TRBD2. The CDR3 is made up of 15 amino acids. J gave up 4 bases and V 5 bases, and 10 bases lay outside the gene matches. Germline V gene data show CDR1 as LGHDT and CDR2 as YNNKEL (reference sequence). The DNA for the CDR3 is TGTGCCAGCAGCACCCGGGGGGTACTACGAGAGACCCAGTACTTC. This codes for CASSTRGVLRETQYF.

The chain combines TRBV7-8 with TRBJ2-2, with 8 bases fitting TRBD2. The CDR3 is 19 residues long. V shed 8 bases and J 0 bases; nucleotides not matched to a gene: 17. Per the germline V gene, CDR1 is SGHVS and CDR2 is FQNEAQ. DNA for the CDR3: TGTGCCAGCCGCTCCCATCTACTAGCGGAGACGACGAACACCGGGGAGCTGTTTTTT. This codes for CASRSHLLAETTNTGELFF. The full variable domain, completed using reference TRBV7-8 and TRBJ2-2, is GAGVSQSPRYKVAKRGQDVALRCDPISGHVSLFWYQQALGQGPEFLTYFQNEAQLDKSGLPSDRFFAERPEGSVSTLKIQRTQQEDSAVYLCASRSHLLAETTNTGELFFGEGSRLTVL.

This clonotype was observed a few times. The CDR3 region has the DNA TGTGCCAGCAGCAGCGGGAGGACTCCAGATACGCAGTATTTT. This encodes CASSSGRTPDTQYF. The chain links TRBV2 to TRBJ2-3; 9 bases are a match to TRBD2. The V gene end was trimmed by 6 bases and the J gene end by 4 bases; junction bases not matched to a gene: 5. This CDR3 has 14 residues. CDR1 SNHLY and CDR2 FYNNEI come from the germline V gene.

This clonotype was seen a handful of times. The J gene is TRBJ1-1, the V gene TRBV6-6; TRBD1 might be the D (6 bases). The ends were cut back, 3 bases at V and 6 bases at J, with 17 bases in the middle. This CDR3 is 15 amino acids long. Germline V gene lookup returns CDR1 MNHNY and CDR2 SVGAGI (reference sequence). CDR3 DNA: TGTGCCAGCAGTTATTCCGGGACGGGGGGCTCTGAAGCTTTCTTT. Residues: CASSYSGTGGSEAFF.

This clonotype was detected a few times. The chain uses TRBV4-3 and TRBJ2-1; 7 nucleotides align to TRBD2. The CDR3 consists of 16 residues. The V segment lost 4 bases and the J segment 7 bases; nucleotides outside the gene matches: 13. CDR1 LGHNA and CDR2 YSLEER come from the germline V gene. The CDR3 region has the DNA TGCGCCAGCAGCCCACGACTAGCCGCCTACGGGAATGAGCAGTTCTTC. It specifies CASSPRLAAYGNEQFF.

The V call is TRBV7-9, the J call TRBJ2-4; 7 nucleotides line up with TRBD2. The DNA matches TRBJ2-7 better at its end, which makes the J call doubtful. The CDR3 totals 14 residues. Per germline, CDR1 SEHNR and CDR2 FQNEAQ (reference sequence). In nucleotides, the CDR3 is TGTGCCAGCAGCTCCTACTCGGGGGGCTACGAGCAGTACTTC. Translated, it gives CASSSYSGGYEQYF.

A few counts support this clonotype. J is TRBJ2-1 and V is TRBV12-3 or TRBV12-4, with 14 nucleotides matching TRBD2. The CDR3 length is 15 residues. The V segment lost 6 bases and the J segment 10 bases; nucleotides outside the gene matches: 8. The CDR3 region is CASRMTSGRVWEQFF. In DNA form, the CDR3 reads TGTGCCAGCAGGATGACTAGCGGGAGGGTCTGGGAGCAGTTCTTC.

The V gene is TRBV10-3, the J gene TRBJ2-7, with D tentatively TRBD2 (5 bases). There are 16 residues in the CDR3. The V gene's germline CDR1 is ENHRY and CDR2 SYGVKD. The V end lost 11 bases, the J end lost 0 bases, and 23 bases lay between the germline ends. This chain's CDR3 is CAVKSGVGRNSYEQYF. The CDR3 DNA is TGTGCCGTGAAGAGCGGAGTGGGCCGAAACTCCTACGAGCAGTACTTC.

The V and J genes are TRBV5-1 and TRBJ1-4; D unclear. V lost 0 bases and J lost 0, with 12 bases in between. CDR3 length: 17 amino acids. CDR1 is SGHRS and CDR2 is YFSETQ in the germline V gene. DNA of the CDR3: TGCGCCAGCAGCTTGGAGGTAACTCCGGCAACTAATGAAAAACTGTTTTTT. It is translated as CASSLEVTPATNEKLFF.

The rearrangement links TRBV11-2 to TRBJ1-2; no clear D gene. CDR1 and CDR2 (germline): SGHAT, FQNNGV. This CDR3 is 15 amino acids long. Deletions cut 6 bases from V and 8 bases from J, with 22 bases between. The CDR3 bases are TGTGCCAGCAGTTGGCTACCGGTAACCTCGGGCGGCTACACCTTC. It encodes CASSWLPVTSGGYTF.

This sequence joins TRBV6-1 and TRBJ2-5; D unclear. The DNA end is more similar to TRBJ2-7, so the J call may be wrong. CDR3 length: 15 amino acids. Germline lookup yields CDR1 MNHNS and CDR2 SASEGT. CDR3: CASSESFSSHYEQYF. The CDR3 coding sequence is TGTGCCAGCAGTGAGTCGTTCTCCTCACACTACGAGCAGTACTTC.

The V gene is TRBV4-1, the J gene TRBJ1-2; 9 bases align to TRBD1. Germline CDR1 MGHRA, CDR2 YSYEKL. This CDR3 has 16 amino acids. Trimming at V came to 2 bases and at J to 6 bases, leaving 10 bases not matched to a gene. The CDR3, as DNA: TGCGCCAGCAGCCAACTATCACAGGGGGCGGTGGATGGCTACACCTTC. Translated, it gives CASSQLSQGAVDGYTF.

The V gene is TRBV29-1, the J gene TRBJ2-4, with 8 positions matching TRBD1. The assigned J gene may be wrong: the sequence end matches TRBJ2-7 better. In germline, CDR1 is SQVTM, CDR2 ANQGSEA. This CDR3 spans 13 amino acids. The DNA of the CDR3 is TGCAGCGTTTCCCTCGGACAGGGCTACGAGCAGTACTTC. The encoded protein is CSVSLGQGYEQYF.

The chain carries TRBV4-1 and TRBJ2-1; D remains unclear. Germline CDR1 and CDR2: MGHRA and YSYEKL. The CDR3 extends over 16 amino acids. Trimming left V 0 bases short and J 6 bases short, with 15 bases between. The CDR3 loop is CASSQESREILNEQFF. The CDR3 region has the DNA TGCGCCAGCAGCCAAGAATCACGAGAGATTCTCAATGAGCAGTTCTTC.

The chain has TRBV13 and TRBJ1-5, with 11 bases that match TRBD1. The CDR3 spans 16 residues. Germline CDR1 and CDR2: PRHDT and FYEKMQ (reference sequence). Trimming cost V 3 bases and J 5 bases; bases outside gene matches: 6. CDR3 in DNA: TGTGCCAGCAGCTTCCGGGACAGGGGGTCGCATCAGCCCCAGCATTTT. Translating it yields CASSFRDRGSHQPQHF. Looking up the rest from reference TRBV13 and TRBJ1-5 gives the full variable domain: AAGVIQSPRHLIKEKRETATLKCYPIPRHDTVYWYQQGPGQDPQFLISFYEKMQSDKGSIPDRFSAQQFSDYHSELNMSSLELGDSALYFCASSFRDRGSHQPQHFGDGTRLSIL.

The chain recombines TRBV19 with TRBJ2-1; D remains unclear. Deletions cut 6 bases from V and 5 bases from J, with 11 bases between. The CDR3 has 13 residues. Germline V gene lookup returns CDR1 LNHDA and CDR2 SQIVND (reference sequence). CDR3 nucleotide sequence: TGTGCCAGTAGCTGGTCCGAGAACAATGAGCAGTTCTTC. As protein: CASSWSENNEQFF.

The rearrangement links TRBV20-1 to TRBJ2-5; the D gene is possibly TRBD1 (6 bases). Near its end, the DNA agrees better with TRBJ2-7, so the J call may be wrong. CDR1 and CDR2 (germline): DFQATT, SNEGSKA (reference sequence). This CDR3 comprises 15 residues. The CDR3 protein is CSARDREGDSYEQYF. As DNA, the CDR3 is TGCAGTGCTAGAGATAGAGAGGGGGATTCCTACGAGCAGTACTTC.

The sample holds a few counts of this clonotype. The V call is TRBV2, the J call TRBJ2-5; tentative D call: TRBD2 (6 bases). Germline CDR1 is SNHLY and CDR2 is FYNNEI. V was cut by 6 bases and J by 5 bases, with 10 bases left in between. CDR3 size: 12 residues. The CDR3 DNA reads TGTGCCAGCAGACGGGAGTACGAGACCCAGTACTTC. Translation: CASRREYETQYF.

The chain employs TRBV4-1 and TRBJ2-5, with TRBD1 matching 10 bases. In germline, CDR1 is MGHRA, CDR2 YSYEKL. Germline trimming cut 2 bases from V and 3 bases from J; bases unmatched to any gene: 15. The CDR3 has 19 amino acids. The CDR3 coding sequence is TGCGCCAGCAGCCAACCTCCGGGACAGGGGACGGGGGAAGAAGAGACCCAGTACTTC. This translates into CASSQPPGQGTGEEETQYF.

The chain recombines TRBV11-2 with TRBJ2-5; D is unresolved. The V gene's germline CDR1 is SGHAT and CDR2 FQNNGV. The CDR3 length is 15 residues. Trimming cost V 4 bases and J 1 base, with 13 bases left between them. CDR3 coding DNA: TGTGCCAGCAGCTCGGCTCCAACAGCCCAAGAGACCCAGTACTTC. Translation gives CASSSAPTAQETQYF.

This chain links TRBV12-3 or TRBV12-4 with TRBJ2-4, with D maybe TRBD1 (6 bases). The CDR3 is made up of 13 amino acids. Trimming shortened V by 5 bases and J by 10 bases, and 15 bases separated the two germline ends. CDR3 in amino acids: CASSAFGQPIQYF. The CDR3 DNA reads TGTGCCAGCAGTGCATTTGGACAGCCTATTCAGTACTTC.

The chain recombines TRBV4-3 with TRBJ2-2, with D perhaps being TRBD1 or TRBD2 (6 bases each). CDR1 and CDR2 (germline): LGHNA, YSLEER. The V gene lost 3 bases and the J gene lost 8 bases, with 16 bases spanning the gap. The CDR3 is made up of 15 amino acids. CDR3 in DNA: TGCGCCAGCAGCCAGTTGGGGGGCGTCATGGGGGAGCTGTTTTTT. Amino acid sequence: CASSQLGGVMGELFF.